These 19 T cell receptor beta chains originate from one sample sequenced in a study of cytomegalovirus exposure and HLA in healthy donors. It was with 60 Vbeta and 13 Jbeta primers that the PCR ran. Here immunoSEQ multiplex PCR was the method, and the copy in TCRdb shows in-frame clones only, minus some. The table shows tens of thousands of clones, with about 84% occurring only once. Sequencing was carried out using PBMCs. These receptors were taken from a girl between 2 and 10 years old in good health and CMV-seropositive.

J is TRBJ2-6 and V is TRBV4-1; 7 bases map to TRBD2. V shed 3 bases, J shed 2 bases, and the junction held 10 bases outside the gene matches. The CDR3 has 18 amino acids. Per the germline V gene, CDR1 is MGHRA and CDR2 is YSYEKL. For the CDR3, the DNA is TGCGCCAGCAGCCAGGTTTTGGGAGGGGAACCTGGGGCCAACGTCCTGACTTTC. It is translated as CASSQVLGGEPGANVLTF.

The rearrangement links TRBV19 to TRBJ2-2, with 8 bases fitting TRBD1. After removal of 5 bases from V and 9 bases from J, the junction contained 11 bases not matched to a gene. CDR1 is LNHDA, CDR2 SQIVND, per germline (reference sequence). The CDR3 runs 15 residues. The CDR3 DNA sequence: TGTGCCAGTAGTCCTTCTGGACAGGGCAGCCGGGAGCTGTTTTTT. Its translation is CASSPSGQGSRELFF.

This sequence joins TRBV5-1 and TRBJ1-1, with D unresolved. This CDR3 contains 16 residues. V was cut by 0 bases and J by 5 bases, with 17 bases left in between. CDR1 and CDR2 (germline): SGHRS, YFSETQ. Written as DNA, the CDR3 is TGCGCCAGCAGCTTGGAACCCCGAGGCATACAAACTGAAGCTTTCTTT. Translated: CASSLEPRGIQTEAFF.

This clone appeared a few times. V is TRBV9 and J is TRBJ2-3; TRBD2 might be the D (6 bases). This CDR3 spans 15 amino acids. The V end was cut by 0 bases, the J end by 5 bases, with 13 bases between. Germline V CDR1 and CDR2: SGDLS, YYNGEE. The CDR3 spells CASSVGAREEDTQYF. The CDR3 nucleotides read TGTGCCAGCAGCGTAGGTGCCAGGGAGGAAGATACGCAGTATTTT. The variable domain in full, completed from reference TRBV9 and TRBJ2-3, reads DSGVTQTPKHLITATGQRVTLRCSPRSGDLSVYWYQQSLDQGLQFLIQYYNGEERAKGNILERFSAQQFPDLHSELNLSSLELGDSALYFCASSVGAREEDTQYFGPGTRLTVL.

V is TRBV6-1 and J is TRBJ1-2; D not certain. The CDR3 sequence is 15 residues long. Per the germline V gene, CDR1 is MNHNS and CDR2 is SASEGT. With 2 bases removed from V and 4 bases from J, the gap between germline ends came to 14 bases. CDR3 coding DNA: TGTGCCAGCAGTGAATCTCCGTGGCCCATCTATGGCTACACCTTC. Translated, it gives CASSESPWPIYGYTF.

This clone has only a few counts. Germline is not matched at one junction end, which may reflect a read error. The chain combines TRBV13 with TRBJ1-1; D unclear. The germline V gene has CDR1 PRHDT and CDR2 FYEKMQ (reference sequence). The CDR3 has 12 residues. The CDR3 reads CASSVGQFEAFF. CDR3 sequence (DNA): TGTGCCAGCAGCGTAGGCCAGTTTGAAGCTTTCTTT. The complete variable domain, with remaining parts taken from reference TRBV13 and TRBJ1-1, reads AAGVIQSPRHLIKEKRETATLKCYPIPRHDTVYWYQQGPGQDPQFLISFYEKMQSDKGSIPDRFSAQQFSDYHSELNMSSLELGDSALYFCASSVGQFEAFFGQGTRLTVV.

The rearrangement joins TRBV4-2 to TRBJ2-2; D gene ambiguous. Germline CDR1 LGHNA, CDR2 YNFKEQ. The CDR3 spans 14 residues. Deletions cut 0 bases from V and 4 bases from J, with 6 bases between. This chain's CDR3 is CASSQEGATGELFF. The CDR3 nucleotides are TGTGCCAGCAGCCAAGAAGGAGCCACCGGGGAGCTGTTTTTT.

This clone has only one observation. The chain uses TRBV28 and TRBJ2-7; TRBD1 matches at 8 bases. The germline V gene has CDR1 MDHEN and CDR2 SYDVKM. CDR3 length: 14 residues. V lost 4 bases and J lost 9; bases outside the gene matches: 11. The CDR3 here is CASSSPQGANGQYF. CDR3 in DNA: TGTGCCAGCAGTTCGCCCCAGGGGGCTAATGGGCAGTACTTC.

The chain recombines TRBV28 with TRBJ1-5, with 10 positions matching TRBD1. CDR1 and CDR2 (germline): MDHEN, SYDVKM. The CDR3 is made up of 18 amino acids. The V segment lost 10 bases and the J segment 7 bases; nucleotides outside the gene matches: 22. The chain's CDR3 is CATSPGQGTRVPTQPQHF. CDR3 coding DNA: TGTGCCACCTCCCCGGGACAGGGGACCCGGGTCCCCACGCAGCCCCAGCATTTT.

The V gene is TRBV5-5, the J gene TRBJ2-1; the match to TRBD1 covers 12 bases. The CDR3 loop spans 15 amino acids. The germline V gene has CDR1 SGHKS and CDR2 YYEKEE (reference sequence). The junction had 5 bases not matched to a gene; V was cut back by 3 bases and J by 7 bases. DNA of the CDR3: TGTGCCAGCAGCTGGGGGACAGGGGGCCTGAATGAGCAGTTCTTC. It encodes CASSWGTGGLNEQFF.

This chain joins TRBV5-4 and TRBJ2-3; 11 positions agree with TRBD2. Germline CDR1 reads SGHNT; CDR2 reads YYREEE (reference sequence). V trimming: 0 bases; J trimming: 5 bases; junction bases outside the gene matches: 5. The CDR3 runs to 16 residues. CDR3 sequence (DNA): TGTGCCAGCAGCTTGGAACTAGCGGGAGTTCTAGATACGCAGTATTTT. This gives the protein CASSLELAGVLDTQYF.

V is TRBV7-2 and J is TRBJ2-2; D gene unclear. From germline, CDR1 is SGHTA and CDR2 FQGNSA. Trimming cost V 0 bases and J 1 base, with 12 bases left between them. The CDR3 runs to 17 residues. CDR3 in DNA: TGTGCCAGCAGCTTAGCGGGCTCCCGTTGGAACACCGGGGAGCTGTTTTTT. Its translation: CASSLAGSRWNTGELFF.

The V gene is TRBV29-1, the J gene TRBJ2-7; tentatively, D is TRBD1 (5 bases). The germline V and J ends were trimmed by 4 bases and 0 bases, with 13 bases remaining between them. Germline V gives CDR1 SQVTM, CDR2 ANQGSEA. The CDR3 sequence is 14 residues long. CDR3 region: CSVGQYKGSYEQYF. The CDR3 bases are TGCAGCGTTGGACAGTATAAGGGCTCCTACGAGCAGTACTTC.

The CDR3 DNA reads as TGTGCCTCGGGCGGGGATACGCAGTATTTT. It is translated as CASGGDTQYF. The chain carries TRBV9 and TRBJ2-3; a possible D gene is TRBD2 (5 bases). Trimming left V 10 bases short and J 6 bases short, with 9 bases between. CDR3 length: 10 amino acids. Germline CDR1 SGDLS, CDR2 YYNGEE.

This clone came up a few times. The genes are TRBV10-3 and TRBJ2-7; 8 bases are shared with TRBD2. There are 15 residues in the CDR3. The junction had 3 bases not matched to a gene; V was cut back by 0 bases and J by 2 bases. The germline V gene has CDR1 ENHRY and CDR2 SYGVKD. As DNA, the CDR3 is TGTGCCATCAGTGAGTCGGTAGCGGGGCCCTACGAGCAGTACTTC. Protein product: CAISESVAGPYEQYF.

The chain employs TRBV30 and TRBJ2-4; 7 bases match TRBD1. This CDR3 has 12 residues. Germline assignment: CDR1 GTSNPN and CDR2 SVGIG (reference sequence). After removal of 4 bases from V and 5 bases from J, the junction contained 2 bases not matched to a gene. The CDR3 sequence: CAWTGTENIQYF. CDR3 DNA sequence: TGTGCCTGGACCGGGACAGAAAACATTCAGTACTTC. Filled out from reference TRBV30 and TRBJ2-4, the complete variable domain reads SQTIHQWPATLVQPVGSPLSLECTVEGTSNPNLYWYRQAAGRGLQLLFYSVGIGQISSEVPQNLSASRPQDRQFILSSKKLLLSDSGFYLCAWTGTENIQYFGAGTRLSVL.

This clone was seen more than once but under ten times. The V and J genes are TRBV2 and TRBJ1-5; 7 bases map to TRBD1. V was clipped by 4 bases and J by 5 bases; unmatched bases: 8. The germline V gene has CDR1 SNHLY and CDR2 FYNNEI. The CDR3 spans 15 residues. CDR3 bases: TGTGCCAGCAGTGTAGGGGACAGTACATATCAGCCCCAGCATTTT. Its translation is CASSVGDSTYQPQHF.

The CDR3 nucleotides are TGCGCCAGCAGCCTACCCCGAGAGGCCGGGGAGCTGTTTTTT. It yields the protein CASSLPREAGELFF. The V and J genes are TRBV5-1 and TRBJ2-2; unclear D gene. CDR1 and CDR2 (germline): SGHRS, YFSETQ. Trimming shortened V by 4 bases and J by 6 bases, and 13 bases separated the two germline ends. The CDR3 is 14 amino acids.

CDR3 bases: TGTGCCAGCAGTCCTTGGACTAGCGGGAAGGAAAACGAGCAGTACTTC. Translated: CASSPWTSGKENEQYF. The chain combines TRBV2 with TRBJ2-7; 12 bases match TRBD2. There are 16 residues in the CDR3. With 5 bases clipped from V and 5 bases from J, the junction kept 10 bases outside the gene matches. Germline loops: CDR1 SNHLY, CDR2 FYNNEI.